Only a few counts were recorded for the clone carrying this T cell receptor (beta chain). Its antigen remains unidentified. In TCRdb, the 5' RACE reads were re-called with MiXCR into one record per CDR3 protein. The data hold roughly 450,000 distinct CDR3 sequences, with about a sixth observed a single time. This record belongs to a study of T-cell memory formation after mild COVID-19. The CDR3 runs 14 residues. Trimming took off 3 bases at V and 2 bases at J, with 11 bases between the two ends. CDR1 is MDHEN, CDR2 SYDVKM, per germline. Findings and limits, study-wide: Whether second-wave clones peaking at day 37 were SARS-CoV-2 specific went unconfirmed. The finding that pre-infection memory included some responding clones suggested that cross-reactive memory joined.

This TCR was recovered from a man younger than 35 who had mild COVID-19 (a few samples of this study predate the infection). Cell type and time point are not known. The rearrangement uses TRBV28 and TRBJ2-7; D remains ambiguous. The specimen was PBMCs or a T cell subset sorted from them (not recorded which). CDR3 nucleotide sequence: TGTGCCAGCAGTTTCGGTATCCATGCCTACGAGCAGTACGTC. This gives the protein CASSFGIHAYEQYV.